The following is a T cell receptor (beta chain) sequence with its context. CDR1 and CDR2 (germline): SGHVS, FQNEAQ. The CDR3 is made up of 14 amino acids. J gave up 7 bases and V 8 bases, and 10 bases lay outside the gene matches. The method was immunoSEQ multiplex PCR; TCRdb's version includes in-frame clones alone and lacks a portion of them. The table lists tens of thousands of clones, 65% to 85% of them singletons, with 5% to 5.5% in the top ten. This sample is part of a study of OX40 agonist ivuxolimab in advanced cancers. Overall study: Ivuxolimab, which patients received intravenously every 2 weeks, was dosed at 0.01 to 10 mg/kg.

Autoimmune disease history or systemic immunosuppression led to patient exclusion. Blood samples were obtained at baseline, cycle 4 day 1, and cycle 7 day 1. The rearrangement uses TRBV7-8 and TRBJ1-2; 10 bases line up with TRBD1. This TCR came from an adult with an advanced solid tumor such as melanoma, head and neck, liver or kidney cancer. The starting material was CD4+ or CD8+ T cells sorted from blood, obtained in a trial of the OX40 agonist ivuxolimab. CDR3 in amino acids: CASGGTGERGGYTF. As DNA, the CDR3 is TGTGCCAGCGGGGGGACAGGGGAGAGGGGTGGCTACACCTTC.